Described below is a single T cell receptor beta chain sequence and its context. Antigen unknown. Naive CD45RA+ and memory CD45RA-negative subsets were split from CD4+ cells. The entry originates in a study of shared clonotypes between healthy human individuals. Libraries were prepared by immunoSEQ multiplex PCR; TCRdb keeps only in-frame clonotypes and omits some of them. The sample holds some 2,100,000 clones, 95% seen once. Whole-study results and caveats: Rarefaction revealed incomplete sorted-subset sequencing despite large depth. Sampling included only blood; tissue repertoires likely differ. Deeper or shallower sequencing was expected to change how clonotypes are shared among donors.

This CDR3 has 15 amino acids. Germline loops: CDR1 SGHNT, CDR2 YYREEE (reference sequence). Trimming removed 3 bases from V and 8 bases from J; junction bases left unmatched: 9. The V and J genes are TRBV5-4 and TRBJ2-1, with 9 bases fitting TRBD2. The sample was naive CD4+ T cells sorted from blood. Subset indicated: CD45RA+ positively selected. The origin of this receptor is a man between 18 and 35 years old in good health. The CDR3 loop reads CASSSEGGRADEQFF. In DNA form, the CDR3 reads TGTGCCAGCAGCTCCGAGGGCGGGAGGGCTGATGAGCAGTTCTTC.